Presented here are 25 T cell receptor beta chains from one specimen sequenced in a study of cytomegalovirus exposure and HLA in healthy donors. Primers included in the PCR were 60 Vbeta and 13 Jbeta primers. This table comes from immunoSEQ multiplex PCR, and its TCRdb copy is limited to in-frame clones, with some not included. The sample yields 150,000 to 200,000 clones, 70% to 90% seen once. The specimen sequenced was PBMCs. The receptors derive from a woman younger than 35 in good health and CMV-seropositive.

This clone was detected once. V gene TRBV29-1 combines with J gene TRBJ2-7; TRBD1 matches at 9 bases. V shed 5 bases, J shed 5 bases, and the junction held 10 bases outside the gene matches. Germline CDR1 SQVTM, CDR2 ANQGSEA. This CDR3 contains 14 residues. CDR3 DNA sequence: TGCAGCGTTTCCCAGGGTGGGACAGGGCACGAGCAGTACTTC. It codes for CSVSQGGTGHEQYF.

This clone showed up just once. This CDR3 is also generated by other DNA sequences in the sample. V gene TRBV4-2 combines with J gene TRBJ1-6; D gene unclear. This CDR3 is built from 18 residues. The V end lost 2 bases, the J end lost 0 bases, and 14 bases lay between the germline ends. Germline CDR1 is LGHNA and CDR2 is YNFKEQ. CDR3 nucleotides: TGTGCCAGCAGCCAAACCCTTCAGGCGAGCTCCTATAATTCACCCCTCCACTTT. It yields the protein CASSQTLQASSYNSPLHF.

The sample holds one count of this clone. This chain uses TRBV5-1 with TRBJ2-3; D gene uncertain. Germline V gene sequence: CDR1 SGHRS, CDR2 YFSETQ. V lost 4 bases and J 5 bases, leaving 14 bases between the germline ends. The CDR3 runs to 14 residues. Written as DNA, the CDR3 is TGCGCCAGCAGCGCACTCGATTATCGAGATACGCAGTATTTT. This sequence encodes CASSALDYRDTQYF.

In its sample, this clone was seen once. This chain links TRBV6-1 with TRBJ2-1; D remains ambiguous. The CDR3 is made up of 13 amino acids. V was shortened by 2 bases and J by 8 bases, with 10 bases between the two germline ends. Germline CDR1 MNHNS, CDR2 SASEGT. Written as DNA, the CDR3 is TGTGCCAGCAGTGAAATAAGCACCGATGAGCAGTTCTTC. Translation gives CASSEISTDEQFF.

This CDR3 is CASSRGDRVTDTQYF. CDR3 DNA sequence: TGTGCCAGCAGCCGTGGGGACAGGGTCACAGATACGCAGTATTTT. V usage is TRBV9 and J usage is TRBJ2-3; TRBD1 aligns across 9 bases. Trimming cost V 4 bases and J 2 bases; bases outside gene matches: 5. The germline V gene encodes CDR1 SGDLS and CDR2 YYNGEE. CDR3 length: 15 amino acids.

This clone was recorded once. A read error may account for a junction end that differs from germline. The rearrangement uses TRBV4-1 and TRBJ2-3; the D gene is possibly TRBD2 (7 bases). Germline CDR1 is MGHRA and CDR2 is YSYEKL. The CDR3 is 17 residues long. DNA for the CDR3: TGCGCCAGCAGCGAAGAGGGGGGGCCGGGTCCCACAGATACGCAGTATTTT. Translation gives CASSEEGGPGPTDTQYF.

The rearrangement uses TRBV6-6 and TRBJ1-2, with TRBD1 as a possible D gene (5 bases). The CDR3 runs to 14 residues. Germline V CDR1 and CDR2: MNHNY, SVGAGI (reference sequence). Trimming removed 5 bases at V and 1 base at J, with 11 bases between. The CDR3: CASSPPGGNYGYTF. As DNA, the CDR3 is TGTGCCAGCAGTCCTCCGGGGGGTAACTATGGCTACACCTTC.

V and J are TRBV9 and TRBJ1-6; 7 bases match TRBD1. Trimming removed 7 bases from V and 6 bases from J; junction bases left unmatched: 4. The length of the CDR3 is 13 residues. The germline gives CDR1 SGDLS, CDR2 YYNGEE. The CDR3 sequence is CASGRDSNSPLHF. The CDR3 DNA follows: TGTGCCAGCGGACGGGACAGTAATTCACCCCTCCACTTT.

The chain joins TRBV6-1 to TRBJ1-1, with 8 nucleotides matching TRBD1. The V gene end was trimmed by 6 bases and the J gene end by 7 bases; junction bases not matched to a gene: 10. The CDR3 runs 14 residues. The germline CDR1 and CDR2 sequences are MNHNS and SASEGT. This CDR3 is CASRDRVGVYEAFF. As DNA, the CDR3 is TGTGCCAGCAGGGACAGGGTCGGGGTGTATGAAGCTTTCTTT.

The J gene is TRBJ2-7, the V gene TRBV5-4; D gene uncertain. Trimming took off 1 base at V and 5 bases at J, with 10 bases between the two ends. Per germline, CDR1 SGHNT and CDR2 YYREEE (reference sequence). CDR3 length: 13 residues. CDR3 amino acids: CASSLSATHEQYF. CDR3 DNA sequence: TGTGCCAGCAGCTTGTCAGCGACGCACGAGCAGTACTTC.

The CDR3 DNA is TGTGCCAGGGACAGGGGCATGAATCAGCCCCAGCATTTT. Translated, it gives CARDRGMNQPQHF. The J gene is TRBJ1-5, the V gene TRBV5-3, with 9 nucleotides matching TRBD1. TRBV5-3 belongs to the ORF category, with a function that is uncertain. This CDR3 region has 13 residues. Trimming removed 8 bases from V and 4 bases from J; junction bases left unmatched: 4.

The rearrangement links TRBV4-1 to TRBJ1-2; 8 nucleotides line up with TRBD1. CDR1 is MGHRA and CDR2 is YSYEKL in the germline V gene. This CDR3 is 16 amino acids long. Unmatched junction bases numbered 10, after V lost 5 bases and J lost 2 bases. CDR3 residues: CASSSRRTGRNYGYTF. CDR3 sequence (DNA): TGCGCCAGCAGCTCAAGACGGACAGGGAGGAACTATGGCTACACCTTC.

The chain employs TRBV7-9 and TRBJ1-5; 7 positions match TRBD1. Germline V lookup: CDR1 SEHNR, CDR2 FQNEAQ (reference sequence). There are 15 residues in the CDR3. With V trimmed by 11 bases and J by 4 bases, 14 bases remained unmatched. The CDR3 sequence is CAVGPGSGGNQPQHF. CDR3 nucleotides: TGTGCCGTAGGGCCCGGGTCAGGGGGGAATCAGCCCCAGCATTTT.

V and J are TRBV5-3 and TRBJ1-5; the match to TRBD1 covers 8 bases. TRBV5-3 qualifies as an ORF whose function is uncertain. V shed 5 bases, J shed 1 base, and the junction held 11 bases outside the gene matches. The CDR3 loop spans 17 amino acids. The CDR3 DNA is TGTGCCAGAAGACAACCGGGACAGGACTTAAGCAATCAGCCCCAGCATTTT. Translated: CARRQPGQDLSNQPQHF.

The chain carries TRBV6-1 and TRBJ1-6; TRBD1 matches at 8 bases. The V gene end was trimmed by 7 bases and the J gene end by 10 bases; junction bases not matched to a gene: 3. The length of the CDR3 is 12 residues. Per germline, CDR1 MNHNS and CDR2 SASEGT. CDR3 in amino acids: CASTGGRSPLHF. The CDR3 bases are TGTGCCAGCACAGGGGGCCGGTCACCCCTCCACTTT.

J is TRBJ1-4 and V is TRBV4-1; D is perhaps TRBD1 (5 bases). This CDR3 is 16 amino acids long. CDR1 and CDR2 (germline): MGHRA, YSYEKL. Trimming took 3 bases from V and 10 from J, leaving 21 bases between them. The CDR3 spells CASSHPKDKIEGKLFF. In nucleotides, the CDR3 is TGCGCCAGCAGCCACCCCAAGGACAAGATAGAAGGAAAACTGTTTTTT.

The chain combines TRBV19 with TRBJ1-2; D might be TRBD1 (6 bases). CDR3 length: 14 amino acids. Deletions cut 6 bases from V and 3 bases from J, with 14 bases between. CDR1 and CDR2 from the germline V gene are LNHDA and SQIVND (reference sequence). The CDR3 reads CASSPGGAHYGYTF. The DNA for the CDR3 is TGTGCCAGTAGCCCTGGGGGGGCGCACTATGGCTACACCTTC.

This clone has more than one count but fewer than ten. This rearrangement joins TRBV9 to TRBJ2-4, with D hard to call. V was shortened by 4 bases and J by 1 base, with 15 bases between the two germline ends. The CDR3 runs to 16 residues. In germline, CDR1 is SGDLS, CDR2 YYNGEE. The CDR3 coding sequence is TGTGCCAGCAGCTCCCGACAAGGTCGGGCCAAAAACATTCAGTACTTC. This translates into CASSSRQGRAKNIQYF.

The J gene is TRBJ2-1, the V gene TRBV11-3; tentative D call: TRBD1 (6 bases). Germline loops: CDR1 SGHNT, CDR2 YENEEA. CDR3 length: 15 amino acids. Trimming took off 5 bases at V and 6 bases at J, with 17 bases between the two ends. CDR3 region: CASSPGTPPSNEQFF. DNA of the CDR3: TGTGCCAGCAGCCCCGGGACACCCCCCTCCAATGAGCAGTTCTTC.

This chain uses TRBV15 with TRBJ2-6; 7 bases line up with TRBD1. V lost 3 bases, J lost 11 bases, and 4 bases stayed unmatched. Looked up from germline, CDR1 is LNHNV and CDR2 is YYDKDF (reference sequence). The CDR3 contains 13 residues. This CDR3 reads CATSRRDRDVLTF. In nucleotides, the CDR3 is TGTGCCACCAGCAGGAGAGACAGGGACGTCCTGACTTTC.

V usage is TRBV7-3 and J usage is TRBJ1-1; TRBD1 might be the D (6 bases). Trimming took off 5 bases at V and 0 bases at J, with 10 bases between the two ends. This CDR3 comprises 14 residues. Germline loops: CDR1 SGHTA, CDR2 FQGTGA. CDR3 coding DNA: TGTGCCAGCAGCAAGGACAGCATGAACACTGAAGCTTTCTTT. Its translation is CASSKDSMNTEAFF.

The rearrangement joins TRBV7-9 to TRBJ2-1, with D hard to call. Germline CDR1 reads SEHNR; CDR2 reads FQNEAQ (reference sequence). The V end was cut by 4 bases, the J end by 10 bases, with 11 bases between. This CDR3 region has 12 residues. In nucleotides, the CDR3 is TGTGCCAGCAGCTACGTACAGCCCGAGCAGTTCTTC. It yields the protein CASSYVQPEQFF.

This clone was recorded only once. The chain links TRBV6-5 to TRBJ2-5, with 12 bases that match TRBD1. The CDR3 totals 15 residues. V trimming: 6 bases; J trimming: 5 bases; junction bases outside the gene matches: 7. From germline, CDR1 is MNHEY and CDR2 SVGAGI. CDR3 nucleotides: TGTGCCAGCAGGGCCGGGACAGGGGGCTGGGAGACCCAGTACTTC. Protein: CASRAGTGGWETQYF.

The V call is TRBV6-4, the J call TRBJ1-5; D uncertain. Germline CDR1 reads MRHNA; CDR2 reads SNTAGT. Trimming removed 6 bases from V and 5 bases from J, with 8 bases in between. This CDR3 region has 12 residues. CDR3 nucleotides: TGTGCCAGCAGAGCTTTAGATCAGCCCCAGCATTTT. Translated: CASRALDQPQHF.

This clone appeared once. This chain joins TRBV6-5 and TRBJ1-1, with D unresolved. The V gene lost 0 bases and the J gene lost 2 bases, with 10 bases spanning the gap. This CDR3 has 15 residues. Germline V gives CDR1 MNHEY, CDR2 SVGAGI. The DNA for the CDR3 is TGTGCCAGCAGTTACTCGGGGAGACCCAACACTGAAGCTTTCTTT. As protein: CASSYSGRPNTEAFF.